A selection of T cell receptor beta chains follows, all from one sample in a study of CD8+CD57+ T cells in acquired aplastic anemia. Each CDR3 protein is one row after TCRdb ran MiXCR on the reads. The sample has approximately 200,000 distinct CDR3 sequences, 64% seen once. Sequenced sample: sorted CD4+, CD8+, or CD8+CD57+ T cells (not recorded which) from PBMCs. The receptors originated from a human donor with severe aplastic anemia or a healthy control (not recorded which). Both conserved end residues are part of each CDR3. D genes are given only for firm matches. Size is omitted from some rows. Given values are once, few, many or a class for expanded clones.

cdr3_aa,cdr3_nt,v_call,clone_size,j_call,d_call
CASSQDPGGRNEQYF,TGTGCCAGCAGCCAAGATCCGGGGGGCCGCAACGAGCAGTACTTC,TRBV5-8,few,TRBJ2-7,NA
CASSIRDGHNSPLHF,TGTGCCAGTAGTATAAGGGACGGACACAATTCACCCCTCCACTTT,TRBV19,NA,TRBJ1-6,NA
CASSPYGQGGYGYTF,TGTGCCAGCAGTCCATACGGACAGGGCGGCTATGGCTACACCTTC,TRBV12-3/TRBV12-4,many,TRBJ1-2,TRBD1
CAISEGQGYSSYEQYF,TGTGCCATCAGTGAGGGACAGGGATACAGTTCCTACGAGCAGTACTTC,TRBV10-3,once,TRBJ2-7,TRBD1
CASSPQAGSF,TGTGCCAGCAGTCCACAGGCAGGTTCCTTC,TRBV6-1,NA,TRBJ1-2,NA
CASSVPPTYEQYF,TGTGCCAGCAGCGTCCCCCCGACCTACGAGCAGTACTTC,TRBV9,NA,TRBJ2-7,NA
CSVLQRERRETQYF,TGCAGCGTTTTGCAGCGGGAGCGAAGAGAGACCCAGTACTTC,TRBV29-1,NA,TRBJ2-5,TRBD2
CASTWADRDWYF,TGTGCCAGCACCTGGGCCGACAGAGATTGGTATTTT,TRBV2,NA,TRBJ2-3,NA
CATRFAGGLFF,TGTGCCACCAGGTTCGCCGGGGGGCTGTTTTTT,TRBV24-1,once,TRBJ2-2,NA
CASSERGTYGYTF,TGTGCCAGCAGTGAAAGGGGGACCTATGGCTACACCTTC,TRBV6-1,NA,TRBJ1-2,NA
CASSIRDRGDTQYF,TGTGCCAGCAGCATCCGGGACAGGGGAGATACGCAGTATTTT,TRBV7-8,NA,TRBJ2-3,TRBD1
CASSLDGTTFTDTQYF,TGCGCCAGCAGCCTGGATGGGACTACGTTCACAGATACGCAGTATTTT,TRBV5-1,NA,TRBJ2-3,TRBD2
CSARDLGTVYEQYF,TGCAGTGCTAGAGATCTAGGGACAGTCTACGAGCAGTACTTC,TRBV20-1,NA,TRBJ2-7,TRBD1
CASSEYGDRGYNEQFF,TGTGCCAGCAGTGAATATGGTGACCGGGGATACAATGAGCAGTTCTTC,TRBV25-1,NA,TRBJ2-1,NA
CASSLAGGAGTGELFF,TGTGCCAGCAGCTTAGCGGGGGGCGCGGGCACCGGGGAGCTGTTTTTT,TRBV7-8,NA,TRBJ2-2,NA
CASSQVNTGYGYTF,TGCGCCAGCAGCCAAGTGAATACAGGCTATGGCTACACCTTC,TRBV7-9,NA,TRBJ1-2,NA